The 29 T cell receptor beta chains reported below all come from one sample, sequenced in a study of blood T cell repertoires in COVID-19. Measured with immunoSEQ multiplex PCR; TCRdb has only the in-frame clones, and not every one. The table shows approximately 100,000 clones, with around 86% occurring only once. The source material was peripheral blood. All receptors come from a man between 45 and 60 years old with acute or convalescent COVID-19.

The chain carries TRBV12-3 or TRBV12-4 and TRBJ1-2; D is possibly TRBD1 (6 bases). CDR3 length equals 13 residues. V was clipped by 3 bases and J by 2 bases, with 7 bases between them. The CDR3 region has the DNA TGTGCCAGCAGTTTCGGACAGAACTATGGCTACACCTTC. The encoded protein is CASSFGQNYGYTF.

V usage is TRBV6-5 and J usage is TRBJ2-7, with TRBD1 matching 10 bases. The V gene end was trimmed by 4 bases and the J gene end by 6 bases; junction bases not matched to a gene: 6. The germline gives CDR1 MNHEY, CDR2 SVGAGI. The CDR3 is 14 residues long. The CDR3: CASSSTGGRFEQYF. The CDR3 region has the DNA TGTGCCAGCAGTTCGACAGGGGGCCGCTTCGAGCAGTACTTC.

The chain employs TRBV27 and TRBJ1-6, with D tentatively TRBD1 (5 bases). Trimming removed 8 bases at V and 7 bases at J, with 21 bases between. Germline loops: CDR1 MNHEY, CDR2 SMNVEV (reference sequence). This CDR3 contains 16 residues. For the CDR3, the DNA is TGTGCCAGCGGACGGGCGGGAGCAGGGAGAAATTCACCCCTCCACTTT. The encoded protein is CASGRAGAGRNSPLHF.

The J gene is TRBJ1-5, the V gene TRBV6-2 or TRBV6-3, with TRBD1 identical over 9 bases. This CDR3 is built from 16 residues. The germline gives CDR1 MNHEY, CDR2 SVGEGT. The ends lost 4 bases at V and 5 bases at J; junction bases unmatched: 9. In nucleotides, the CDR3 is TGTGCCAGCAGTTCCCTCTCCGGGACAGGGTATCAGCCCCAGCATTTT. This gives the protein CASSSLSGTGYQPQHF.

V usage is TRBV29-1 and J usage is TRBJ2-7; no clear D. The CDR3 runs to 12 residues. V was cut by 5 bases and J by 2 bases, with 10 bases left in between. Germline loops: CDR1 SQVTM, CDR2 ANQGSEA. The CDR3 DNA sequence: TGCAGCGTTTCGAACGTAGCCTACGAGCAGTACTTC. It is translated as CSVSNVAYEQYF.

The V and J genes are TRBV18 and TRBJ1-1; 7 bases map to TRBD1. V trimming: 6 bases; J trimming: 4 bases; junction bases outside the gene matches: 11. Per germline, CDR1 KGHSH and CDR2 LQKENI. The CDR3 loop spans 15 amino acids. CDR3 sequence reads: CASSPNRGEGTEAFF. The DNA of the CDR3 is TGTGCCAGCTCCCCTAACAGGGGTGAAGGCACTGAAGCTTTCTTT.

The chain uses TRBV6-4 and TRBJ2-2; no firm D call. This CDR3 is 14 amino acids long. V lost 3 bases and J 2 bases, leaving 7 bases between the germline ends. Germline CDR1 MRHNA, CDR2 SNTAGT. This chain's CDR3 is CASSDSVNTGELFF. In nucleotides, the CDR3 is TGTGCCAGCAGTGATTCGGTTAACACCGGGGAGCTGTTTTTT.

This clone was observed a single time. V usage is TRBV19 and J usage is TRBJ2-7, with 7 positions matching TRBD1. The CDR3 spans 18 residues. Germline V gene data show CDR1 as LNHDA and CDR2 as SQIVND (reference sequence). The V and J ends lost 2 bases and 0 bases, in that order; junction bases with no gene match: 13. Here the CDR3 DNA reads TGTGCCAGTAGTATATCGGGCAGGGGGTGGCCCATCTCCTACGAGCAGTACTTC. Translating it yields CASSISGRGWPISYEQYF. Combining the CDR3 with reference TRBV19 and TRBJ2-7 gives the whole variable domain DGGITQSPKYLFRKEGQNVTLSCEQNLNHDAMYWYRQDPGQGLRLIYYSQIVNDFQKGDIAEGYSVSREKKESFPLTVTSAQKNPTAFYLCASSISGRGWPISYEQYFGPGTRLTVT.

The V call is TRBV5-1, the J call TRBJ2-7; D is undetermined. V was clipped by 1 base and J by 0 bases, with 8 bases between them. The CDR3 has 14 residues. CDR1 SGHRS and CDR2 YFSETQ come from the germline V gene. CDR3 sequence: CASSLQSFSYEQYF. The CDR3 region has the DNA TGCGCCAGCAGCTTGCAGTCCTTCTCCTACGAGCAGTACTTC.

The chain recombines TRBV6-1 with TRBJ1-4; tentative D call: TRBD1 (5 bases). Trimming left V 2 bases short and J 7 bases short, with 5 bases between. CDR1 MNHNS and CDR2 SASEGT come from the germline V gene. There are 12 residues in the CDR3. The CDR3: CASSEQGEKLFF. CDR3 in DNA: TGTGCCAGCAGTGAACAGGGTGAAAAACTGTTTTTT.

This rearrangement joins TRBV15 to TRBJ2-3, with D possibly TRBD2 on 6 matching bases. The CDR3 totals 15 residues. Trimming removed 1 base at V and 5 bases at J, with 13 bases between. Germline V gene data show CDR1 as LNHNV and CDR2 as YYDKDF (reference sequence). CDR3 bases: TGTGCCACCAGCAGAGGGGGACGGGAGCAAGATACGCAGTATTTT. The encoded protein is CATSRGGREQDTQYF.

This rearrangement joins TRBV30 to TRBJ2-7, with D perhaps TRBD1 (5 bases). From germline, CDR1 is GTSNPN and CDR2 SVGIG (reference sequence). The V and J ends lost 5 bases and 6 bases respectively, with 14 bases between them. CDR3 size: 12 residues. The DNA of the CDR3 is TGTGCCTGGGGGGTGGGGCTTCGCGAGCAGTACTTC. As protein: CAWGVGLREQYF.

The genes are TRBV12-3 or TRBV12-4 and TRBJ2-1, with D possibly being TRBD2 (6 bases). This CDR3 contains 12 residues. The V and J ends lost 7 bases and 4 bases respectively, with 8 bases between them. The CDR3 coding sequence is TGTGCCAGCAACGGGGGTTACAATGAGCAGTTCTTC. Its translation: CASNGGYNEQFF.

The chain combines TRBV1 with TRBJ2-5; the table assigns TRBD2, which was not confirmed against the DNA. TRBV1 is a pseudogene locus. The CDR3 sequence is 11 residues long. This CDR3 reads CTSSHLLTQYF. CDR3 bases: TGCACCAGCAGCCACCTATTAACCCAGTACTTC.

The chain recombines TRBV11-2 with TRBJ2-1; 9 bases line up with TRBD1. Germline-derived CDR1 and CDR2 are SGHAT and FQNNGV. CDR3 length: 14 amino acids. Losses at the gene ends were 4 bases for V and 2 bases for J; bases not matched to a gene: 0. The CDR3 is CASSWDRAYNEQFF. In nucleotides, the CDR3 is TGTGCCAGCAGCTGGGACAGGGCCTACAATGAGCAGTTCTTC.

The chain couples TRBV24-1 to TRBJ2-2; D is uncertain. CDR3 length: 12 residues. V lost 6 bases, J lost 4 bases, and 5 bases lay in between. Germline lookup yields CDR1 KGHDR and CDR2 SFDVKD. The CDR3, as DNA: TGTGCCACCAGTCCCGGCACCGGGGAGCTGTTTTTT. This codes for CATSPGTGELFF.

The chain couples TRBV7-9 to TRBJ2-1, with D maybe TRBD2 (6 bases). The ends were cut back, 1 base at V and 15 bases at J, with 22 bases in the middle. This CDR3 contains 15 residues. Germline loops: CDR1 SEHNR, CDR2 FQNEAQ (reference sequence). The DNA of the CDR3 is TGTGCCAGCAGCTTAGGAGCGCGGGCCTCTTTGGGGGGGTTCTTC. Its protein is CASSLGARASLGGFF.

The chain is built from TRBV19 and TRBJ2-2; 13 bases fit TRBD2. With 5 bases clipped from V and 5 bases from J, the junction kept 8 bases outside the gene matches. The CDR3 contains 17 residues. Germline CDR1 is LNHDA and CDR2 is SQIVND (reference sequence). The CDR3 DNA sequence: TGTGCCAGTAGTCTCGGACTAGCGGGAGTACGGACCGGGGAGCTGTTTTTT. This codes for CASSLGLAGVRTGELFF.

There are a few counts of this clone. The chain has TRBV6-5 and TRBJ2-7; 9 bases are shared with TRBD2. V trimming: 0 bases; J trimming: 7 bases; junction bases outside the gene matches: 7. CDR3 size: 15 residues. Germline V gene lookup returns CDR1 MNHEY and CDR2 SVGAGI. The CDR3 nucleotides are TGTGCCAGCAGTTACTCGTCTAGCGGGGCAGGAGAGCAGTACTTC. It specifies CASSYSSSGAGEQYF.

V and J are TRBV2 and TRBJ2-7, with 12 nucleotides matching TRBD1. In germline, CDR1 is SNHLY, CDR2 FYNNEI. V gave up 7 bases and J gave up 6 bases; unmatched junction bases: 10. CDR3 length: 15 residues. In DNA, the CDR3 is TGTGCCAGCACCCAAACCGGGACAGGGGGCACCGAGCAGTACTTC. Translating gives CASTQTGTGGTEQYF.

The chain is built from TRBV14 and TRBJ1-1; TRBD1 matches 8 bases. The germline gives CDR1 SGHDN, CDR2 FVKESK. The junction had 7 bases not matched to a gene; V was cut back by 1 base and J by 6 bases. CDR3 size: 15 residues. The CDR3 spells CASSQVTGGMAEAFF. In DNA form, the CDR3 reads TGTGCCAGCAGCCAAGTTACAGGGGGAATGGCTGAAGCTTTCTTT.

The gene calls are TRBV5-4 and TRBJ2-1; the match to TRBD2 covers 14 bases. V shed 4 bases and J 2 bases; nucleotides not matched to a gene: 5. The CDR3 covers 17 residues. CDR1 SGHNT and CDR2 YYREEE come from the germline V gene (reference sequence). The DNA for the CDR3 is TGTGCCAGCAGCCCGGGACTAGCGGGAGTGGCCTACAATGAGCAGTTCTTC. It yields the protein CASSPGLAGVAYNEQFF. Supplemented by reference TRBV5-4 and TRBJ2-1, the full variable domain reads ETGVTQSPTHLIKTRGQQVTLRCSSQSGHNTVSWYQQALGQGPQFIFQYYREEENGRGNFPPRFSGLQFPNYSSELNVNALELDDSALYLCASSPGLAGVAYNEQFFGPGTRLTVL.

V gene TRBV11-2 combines with J gene TRBJ2-2, with 12 bases that match TRBD2. The CDR3 runs to 16 residues. Trimming took 4 bases from V and 6 from J; bases not matched to a gene: 6. Per the germline V gene, CDR1 is SGHAT and CDR2 is FQNNGV. The CDR3 spells CASSSWTSGKSGELFF. The CDR3 DNA is TGTGCCAGCAGCTCTTGGACTAGCGGGAAATCCGGGGAGCTGTTTTTT. Full variable domain (outside the CDR3, taken from reference TRBV11-2 and TRBJ2-2): EAGVAQSPRYKIIEKRQSVAFWCNPISGHATLYWYQQILGQGPKLLIQFQNNGVVDDSQLPKDRFSAERLKGVDSTLKIQPAKLEDSAVYLCASSSWTSGKSGELFFGEGSRLTVL.

In DNA, the CDR3 is TGTGCCAGCAGCCCCGGTGGGGGGTACGAGCAGTACTTC. Translating gives CASSPGGGYEQYF. The chain recombines TRBV3-1 (or the pseudogene TRBV3-2) with TRBJ2-7; maybe TRBD2 (6 bases). The CDR3 is 13 residues long. The V and J ends lost 4 bases and 4 bases respectively, with 11 bases between them. Germline V gene lookup returns CDR1 LGHDT and CDR2 YNNKEL (reference sequence).

Here the CDR3 reads CASSPYAQGRNTIYF. The CDR3 region has the DNA TGTGCCAGCTCTCCTTACGCACAGGGGCGGAACACCATATATTTT. The rearrangement links TRBV18 to TRBJ1-3, with 7 bases that match TRBD1. This CDR3 has 15 residues. After removal of 6 bases from V and 7 bases from J, the junction contained 12 bases not matched to a gene. The V gene's germline CDR1 is KGHSH and CDR2 LQKENI.

This chain links TRBV7-9 with TRBJ2-5; 7 positions match TRBD2. The CDR3 runs to 16 residues. The trim removed 6 bases at V and 1 base at J, leaving 11 bases unmatched. The V gene's germline CDR1 is SEHNR and CDR2 FQNEAQ (reference sequence). The chain's CDR3 is CASSPSRAGPQETQYF. The CDR3 region has the DNA TGTGCCAGCAGTCCCTCACGAGCGGGGCCCCAAGAGACCCAGTACTTC.

CDR3: CASSLSRGGVYEQYF. In nucleotides, the CDR3 is TGTGCCAGCAGTTTATCTAGGGGAGGGGTCTACGAGCAGTACTTC. The chain has TRBV28 and TRBJ2-7, with 7 bases identical to TRBD2. After removal of 1 base from V and 3 bases from J, the junction contained 6 bases not matched to a gene. The CDR3 covers 15 residues. CDR1 and CDR2 (germline): MDHEN, SYDVKM.

In its sample, this clone was seen a few times. One end of the junction is discordant with germline, which a read error may explain. This chain links TRBV10-2 with TRBJ1-1; tentatively, D is TRBD1 (6 bases). Germline V gene sequence: CDR1 WSHSY, CDR2 SAAADI. This CDR3 has 16 residues. CDR3 bases: TGCGCCAGCAGTAGTGGGGGCAGAGAAATGAAAACTGAAGCTTTCTTT. It translates to CASSSGGREMKTEAFF.

The chain is built from TRBV18 and TRBJ2-5, with D possibly matching TRBD1 (5 bases). Germline loops: CDR1 KGHSH, CDR2 LQKENI. This CDR3 has 13 residues. V was pared by 2 bases and J by 5 bases, with 9 bases between. CDR3 DNA: TGTGCCAGCTCACCAGGGGCCGTGGAGACCCAGTACTTC. It yields the protein CASSPGAVETQYF.